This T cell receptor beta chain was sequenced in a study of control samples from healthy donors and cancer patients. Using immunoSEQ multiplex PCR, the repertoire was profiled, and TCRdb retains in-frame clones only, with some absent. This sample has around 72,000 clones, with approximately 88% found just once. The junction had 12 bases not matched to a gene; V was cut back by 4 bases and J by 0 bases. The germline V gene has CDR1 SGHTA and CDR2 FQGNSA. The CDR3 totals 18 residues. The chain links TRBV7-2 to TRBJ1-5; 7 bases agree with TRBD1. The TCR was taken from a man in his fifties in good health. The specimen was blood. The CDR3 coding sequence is TGTGCCAGCAGCTCGGCCGGGACAGCAGCTTATAGCAATCAGCCCCAGCATTTT. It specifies CASSSAGTAAYSNQPQHF. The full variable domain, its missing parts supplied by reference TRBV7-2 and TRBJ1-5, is GAGVSQSPSNKVTEKGKDVELRCDPISGHTALYWYRQSLGQGLEFLIYFQGNSAPDKSGLPSDRFSAERTGGSVSTLTIQRTQQEDSAVYLCASSSAGTAAYSNQPQHFGDGTRLSIL.